This record looks at one T cell receptor beta chain sequence and its context. Its matching antigen is unknown. Each TCR beta cDNA library carried unique molecular identifiers. TCRdb called the PCR reads again in MiXCR, with one record for every CDR3 protein. The sample holds 700,000 to 800,000 distinct CDR3 sequences; 25% to 30% are singletons and the top ten take approximately 0.55%. The sample comes from a study of post-analysis software for immune sequencing data. The wider study: Patients had relapsing-remitting, secondary progressive or progressive-relapsing multiple sclerosis; some lacked subtype. Study-wide points: In patients, about five TRBV segments were more frequent than in controls, with TRBV5-6, TRBV5-1 and TRBV20-1 among them.

The V segment lost 2 bases and the J segment 8 bases; nucleotides outside the gene matches: 12. Germline V lookup: CDR1 ENHRY, CDR2 SYGVKD. This CDR3 has 17 amino acids. This rearrangement joins TRBV10-3 to TRBJ2-2; 9 bases agree with TRBD2. The specimen sequenced was blood. The TCR sequence derives from a girl aged 10 to 17 with multiple sclerosis. The CDR3 coding sequence is TGTGCCATCAGTGAGCCCTGGATGACTAGCGGCCCAGGGGAGCTGTTTTTT. Protein sequence: CAISEPWMTSGPGELFF.